This passage covers 2 T cell receptor beta chains from one sample sequenced in a study of read filtering for tumor transcriptome and immune sequencing (TCRdb year 2020). The sequencer was an Illumina HiSeq 4000. TCR libraries were built from 400 to 450 ng RNA with the Immunoverse kit, using molecular barcoded adaptors covering alpha/delta and beta/gamma chains. In-frame beta chains were kept once TCRdb had trimmed the public reads at Q25 with fastp and called clones with MiXCR. Rows are combined by CDR3 protein, so each entry shows the most common genes and DNA. This sample gives roughly 61,000 distinct CDR3 sequences in total; 9% to 15% of them show up just once. The ten largest clones add up to approximately 16% of the sample. The specimen was a population of CD138-negative cells sorted from bone marrow. Interpreted using the paper, the cell subset or site label stands for: bone marrow mononuclear cells depleted of CD138+ plasma/myeloma cells by negative magnetic selection. These receptors all come from a donor aged 40 or over with multiple myeloma.

Here the CDR3 DNA reads TGTGCCAGCAGCCAAGACAGGGGCGGTAACTATGGCTACACCTTC. This codes for CASSQDRGGNYGYTF. The chain employs TRBV11-2 and TRBJ1-2; 8 bases are shared with TRBD1. V trimming: 5 bases; J trimming: 1 base; junction bases outside the gene matches: 6. Per germline, CDR1 SGHAT and CDR2 FQNNGV. This CDR3 is built from 15 residues.

This chain connects TRBV7-9 to TRBJ2-7, with D possibly matching TRBD1 (6 bases). The CDR3 consists of 17 residues. V lost 9 bases, J lost 0 bases, and 24 bases lay in between. Per germline, CDR1 SEHNR and CDR2 FQNEAQ (reference sequence). CDR3 loop: CASSARLLDSSSYEQYF. The CDR3 region has the DNA TGTGCCAGTAGCGCCCGACTCCTGGACAGCAGCTCCTACGAGCAGTACTTC.